The next 26 T cell receptor beta chains were all read from a single sample in a study of T cell changes during pregnancy in multiple sclerosis. Measured with immunoSEQ multiplex PCR; TCRdb has only the in-frame clones, and not every one. The table lists 34,000 or so clones, roughly 93% of them singletons, with around 4.2% in the top ten. Material: peripheral blood, obtained in the second trimester of pregnancy. These receptor sequences come from a female donor in good health, enrolled as a control in a pregnancy study.

This rearrangement joins TRBV27 to TRBJ2-2; TRBD1 matches 9 bases. Unmatched junction bases numbered 8, after V lost 3 bases and J lost 3 bases. Germline CDR1 MNHEY, CDR2 SMNVEV (reference sequence). This CDR3 comprises 17 residues. CDR3 DNA: TGTGCCAGCAGTTTGTATTCGGGACAGGGTGACACCGGGGAGCTGTTTTTT. Protein product: CASSLYSGQGDTGELFF.

V and J are TRBV10-3 and TRBJ2-3; a possible D gene is TRBD2 (6 bases). The CDR3 loop spans 19 amino acids. Germline CDR1 is ENHRY and CDR2 is SYGVKD. V was cut by 0 bases and J by 0 bases, with 19 bases left in between. CDR3 residues: CAISESEYAGSHSTDTQYF. DNA for the CDR3: TGTGCCATCAGTGAGTCAGAATACGCGGGGAGCCATAGCACAGATACGCAGTATTTT.

The rearrangement joins TRBV14 to TRBJ1-1; 7 positions agree with TRBD1. Losses at the gene ends were 1 base for V and 2 bases for J; bases not matched to a gene: 4. CDR1 SGHDN and CDR2 FVKESK come from the germline V gene. The CDR3 consists of 15 residues. The CDR3 is CASSQVRTGNTEAFF. The CDR3 DNA sequence: TGTGCCAGCAGCCAAGTGAGGACAGGCAACACTGAAGCTTTCTTT.

The chain recombines TRBV4-1 with TRBJ2-1; a weak D match, TRBD1 (6 bases). There are 13 residues in the CDR3. CDR1 MGHRA and CDR2 YSYEKL come from the germline V gene. Trimming removed 2 bases at V and 12 bases at J, with 14 bases between. CDR3 residues: CASSQLNRERQFF. The CDR3 region has the DNA TGCGCCAGCAGCCAATTAAACAGGGAGAGGCAGTTCTTC.

This chain links TRBV7-3 with TRBJ2-2; 12 nucleotides match TRBD1. J was trimmed by 5 bases and V by 1 base; bases with no gene match: 11. The CDR3 has 19 residues. CDR1 and CDR2 (germline): SGHTA, FQGTGA. Written as DNA, the CDR3 is TGTGCCAGCAGCTTAAATCCCCGGGACAGGGGGCTAGAAACCGGGGAGCTGTTTTTT. Translated, it gives CASSLNPRDRGLETGELFF. The entire variable domain, with the rest obtained from reference TRBV7-3 and TRBJ2-2, is as follows: GAGVSQTPSNKVTEKGKYVELRCDPISGHTALYWYRQSLGQGPEFLIYFQGTGAADDSGLPNDRFFAVRPEGSVSTLKIQRTERGDSAVYLCASSLNPRDRGLETGELFFGEGSRLTVL.

The chain employs TRBV29-1 and TRBJ1-5; 8 positions match TRBD1. The junction had 2 bases not matched to a gene; V was cut back by 6 bases and J by 1 base. The CDR3 has 13 amino acids. Germline CDR1 is SQVTM and CDR2 is ANQGSEA. CDR3 bases: TGCAGCGTCCGGACAGGGAGCAATCAGCCCCAGCATTTT. Residues: CSVRTGSNQPQHF.

This clone was found once. The chain links TRBV4-1 to TRBJ2-4; TRBD2 matches at 13 bases. V dropped 0 bases and J dropped 1; count of bases not matched to a gene: 9. The CDR3 has 20 residues. Germline lookup yields CDR1 MGHRA and CDR2 YSYEKL. CDR3 DNA sequence: TGCGCCAGCAGCCAAGACCAAGGACTAGCGGGAGACCTTGCCAAAAACATTCAGTACTTC. Translated: CASSQDQGLAGDLAKNIQYF.

This clone was seen just once. V is TRBV9 and J is TRBJ2-3; TRBD2 aligns across 7 bases. Per the germline V gene, CDR1 is SGDLS and CDR2 is YYNGEE. V shed 4 bases, J shed 4 bases, and the junction held 9 bases outside the gene matches. The CDR3 is 15 amino acids. CDR3 DNA sequence: TGTGCCAGCAGCCTAGGGAGGGTCCCCTCAGATACGCAGTATTTT. Translating it yields CASSLGRVPSDTQYF.

This rearrangement joins TRBV7-3 to TRBJ1-1, with D possibly TRBD1 on 5 matching bases. This CDR3 spans 17 amino acids. The V and J ends lost 1 base and 0 bases respectively, with 15 bases between them. Germline CDR1 reads SGHTA; CDR2 reads FQGTGA. CDR3 in amino acids: CASSLRVGPKMNTEAFF. The CDR3 DNA reads as TGTGCCAGCAGCTTAAGGGTGGGGCCGAAAATGAACACTGAAGCTTTCTTT.

The J gene is TRBJ1-2, the V gene TRBV9, with TRBD1 matching over 8 bases. The CDR3 runs to 14 residues. V shed 3 bases, J shed 8 bases, and the junction held 9 bases outside the gene matches. In germline, CDR1 is SGDLS, CDR2 YYNGEE. CDR3 sequence (DNA): TGTGCCAGCAGCGATACCGGACAGGGAGGGGGCTACACCTTC. Protein product: CASSDTGQGGGYTF.

This clone was picked up one time. The V and J genes are TRBV28 and TRBJ2-7, with 8 bases matching TRBD1. The CDR3 loop spans 14 amino acids. CDR1 is MDHEN, CDR2 SYDVKM, per germline. The CDR3 here is CAVGGGQGAREQYF. CDR3 nucleotide sequence: TGTGCAGTCGGAGGGGGGCAGGGGGCGCGTGAGCAGTACTTC.

The chain has TRBV6-4 and TRBJ2-2; TRBD2 aligns across 10 bases. Per germline, CDR1 MRHNA and CDR2 SNTAGT. Trimming took 5 bases from V and 3 from J; bases not matched to a gene: 3. The CDR3 length is 15 residues. CDR3 sequence reads: CASSNLAGDTGELFF. CDR3 nucleotide sequence: TGTGCCAGCAGTAATCTAGCGGGGGACACCGGGGAGCTGTTTTTT.

This chain uses TRBV7-8 with TRBJ1-2; weak D call: TRBD1 (5 bases). The V end lost 1 base, the J end lost 3 bases, and 15 bases lay between the germline ends. Germline assignment: CDR1 SGHVS and CDR2 FQNEAQ. The CDR3 spans 16 residues. The CDR3 sequence: CASSLGDGGFDYGYTF. The CDR3 DNA is TGTGCCAGCAGCTTAGGCGACGGGGGTTTCGACTATGGCTACACCTTC.

In regard to this clone: Other DNA sequences in the same sample also yield this CDR3. This CDR3 reads CASSSGQGGEKLFF. The CDR3 region has the DNA TGTGCCAGCAGCTCGGGACAGGGGGGCGAAAAACTGTTTTTT. The V gene is TRBV7-9, the J gene TRBJ1-4; 11 bases are a match to TRBD1. The J segment lost 8 bases and the V segment lost 4 bases, leaving 3 bases of the junction unmatched. Germline CDR1 and CDR2: SEHNR and FQNEAQ (reference sequence). The CDR3 totals 14 residues.

The V and J genes are TRBV28 and TRBJ1-2; tentative D call: TRBD1 (5 bases). CDR1 is MDHEN and CDR2 is SYDVKM in the germline V gene. V was cut by 7 bases and J by 4 bases, with 16 bases left in between. This CDR3 is 14 amino acids long. The CDR3: CASILNGALYGYTF. The CDR3 nucleotides read TGTGCCAGCATCCTCAATGGGGCTCTCTATGGCTACACCTTC.

A single count supports this clone. The genes are TRBV7-8 and TRBJ1-5, with D perhaps matching TRBD1 (6 bases). Between the trimmed V and J ends, which lost 4 bases and 4 bases, there was a span of 20 bases. Germline loops: CDR1 SGHVS, CDR2 FQNEAQ. The CDR3 runs 17 residues. Written as DNA, the CDR3 is TGTGCCAGCAGCTCCCTCCTTGGGCAGGGGCTAAATCAGCCCCAGCATTTT. Amino acid sequence: CASSSLLGQGLNQPQHF. Filled out from reference TRBV7-8 and TRBJ1-5, the complete variable domain reads GAGVSQSPRYKVAKRGQDVALRCDPISGHVSLFWYQQALGQGPEFLTYFQNEAQLDKSGLPSDRFFAERPEGSVSTLKIQRTQQEDSAVYLCASSSLLGQGLNQPQHFGDGTRLSIL.

This clone was seen only once. The rearrangement joins TRBV20-1 to TRBJ2-1; D remains ambiguous. V lost 6 bases and J 9 bases, leaving 9 bases between the germline ends. CDR3 length: 10 residues. From germline, CDR1 is DFQATT and CDR2 SNEGSKA (reference sequence). The CDR3 region has the DNA TGCAGTGCGAGGTCCGGTGAGCAGTTCTTC. Its protein is CSARSGEQFF.

This CDR3 reads CASSELAGAAGELFF. CDR3 DNA: TGTGCCAGCAGTGAACTAGCGGGAGCGGCCGGGGAGCTGTTTTTT. This sequence joins TRBV6-4 and TRBJ2-2; 11 bases line up with TRBD2. The CDR3 runs to 15 residues. Trimming at V came to 3 bases and at J to 6 bases, leaving 3 bases not matched to a gene. Germline CDR1 MRHNA, CDR2 SNTAGT.

The chain joins TRBV6-5 to TRBJ2-3; D is ambiguous. Between the trimmed V and J ends, which lost 6 bases and 10 bases, there was a span of 14 bases. The CDR3 has 12 amino acids. Per the germline V gene, CDR1 is MNHEY and CDR2 is SVGAGI. As DNA, the CDR3 is TGTGCCAGCAGCCCTGATCGACGGGCGCAGTATTTT. Its protein product is CASSPDRRAQYF.

J is TRBJ1-1 and V is TRBV28; weak D call: TRBD1 (5 bases). The CDR3 extends over 15 amino acids. CDR1 and CDR2 from the germline V gene are MDHEN and SYDVKM. V lost 1 base and J lost 3, with 12 bases in between. The DNA for the CDR3 is TGTGCCAGCAGTTTATATCAGGTAGGGGACACTGAAGCTTTCTTT. It specifies CASSLYQVGDTEAFF.

This rearrangement joins TRBV15 to TRBJ1-5, with unresolved D. Trimming took off 0 bases at V and 0 bases at J, with 9 bases between the two ends. This CDR3 comprises 16 residues. From germline, CDR1 is LNHNV and CDR2 YYDKDF (reference sequence). The CDR3 spells CATSRDRRYSNQPQHF. Written as DNA, the CDR3 is TGTGCCACCAGCAGAGATCGGCGGTATAGCAATCAGCCCCAGCATTTT. Full variable domain (rest looked up from reference TRBV15 and TRBJ1-5): DAMVIQNPRYQVTQFGKPVTLSCSQTLNHNVMYWYQQKSSQAPKLLFHYYDKDFNNEADTPDNFQSRRPNTSFCFLDIRSPGLGDTAMYLCATSRDRRYSNQPQHFGDGTRLSIL.

V and J are TRBV13 and TRBJ2-1, with 7 positions matching TRBD1. V trimming: 6 bases; J trimming: 10 bases; junction bases outside the gene matches: 12. CDR1 and CDR2 (germline): PRHDT, FYEKMQ (reference sequence). This CDR3 is built from 14 residues. The CDR3: CASRRGGAGYEQFF. The CDR3 nucleotides read TGTGCCAGCAGGCGAGGGGGCGCAGGTTACGAGCAGTTCTTC.

This chain links TRBV9 with TRBJ2-1; 9 bases agree with TRBD2. The CDR3 covers 15 residues. After removal of 3 bases from V and 4 bases from J, the junction contained 5 bases not matched to a gene. Germline assignment: CDR1 SGDLS and CDR2 YYNGEE. The CDR3 DNA reads as TGTGCCAGCAGCGAAAGCGGGAGGCCTTACAATGAGCAGTTCTTC. Translation gives CASSESGRPYNEQFF.

The chain links TRBV2 to TRBJ1-1; D is undetermined. CDR1 SNHLY and CDR2 FYNNEI come from the germline V gene. This CDR3 is 13 amino acids long. Trimming removed 6 bases from V and 5 bases from J, with 13 bases in between. CDR3 DNA: TGTGCCAGCAGGACTCTAAGGGAGACTGAAGCTTTCTTT. Encoded protein: CASRTLRETEAFF.

The chain links TRBV19 to TRBJ2-3; 10 bases are shared with TRBD1. V was pared by 1 base and J by 5 bases, with 3 bases of the junction left unmatched. CDR1 and CDR2 (germline): LNHDA, SQIVND (reference sequence). This CDR3 comprises 15 residues. The CDR3 DNA is TGTGCCAGTAGTATAGGACAGGGGGCGGGAGATACGCAGTATTTT. Translated: CASSIGQGAGDTQYF.

V usage is TRBV9 and J usage is TRBJ2-3, with unresolved D. The CDR3 contains 12 residues. The ends were cut back, 1 base at V and 5 bases at J, with 5 bases in the middle. The germline V gene encodes CDR1 SGDLS and CDR2 YYNGEE. The CDR3 protein is CASSVPGDTQYF. CDR3 nucleotides: TGTGCCAGCAGCGTACCGGGAGATACGCAGTATTTT.